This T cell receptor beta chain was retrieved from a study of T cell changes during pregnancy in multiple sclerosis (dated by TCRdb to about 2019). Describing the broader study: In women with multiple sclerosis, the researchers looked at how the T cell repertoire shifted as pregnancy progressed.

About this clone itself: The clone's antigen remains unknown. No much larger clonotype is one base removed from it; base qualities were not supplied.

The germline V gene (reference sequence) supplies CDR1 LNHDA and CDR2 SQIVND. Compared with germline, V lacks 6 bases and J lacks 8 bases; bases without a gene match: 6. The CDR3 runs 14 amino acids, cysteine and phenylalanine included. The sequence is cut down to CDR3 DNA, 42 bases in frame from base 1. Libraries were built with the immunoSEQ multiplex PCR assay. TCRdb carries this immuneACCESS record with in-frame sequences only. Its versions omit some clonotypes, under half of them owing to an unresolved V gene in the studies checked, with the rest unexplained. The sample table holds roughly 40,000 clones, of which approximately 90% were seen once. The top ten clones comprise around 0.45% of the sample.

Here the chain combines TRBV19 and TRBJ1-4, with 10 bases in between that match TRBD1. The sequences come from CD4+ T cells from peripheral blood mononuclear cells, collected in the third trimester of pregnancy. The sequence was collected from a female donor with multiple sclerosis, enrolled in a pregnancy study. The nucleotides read TGTGCCAGTAGAGAGACAGGGGGCGGCGAAAAACTGTTTTTT. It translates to CASRETGGGEKLFF. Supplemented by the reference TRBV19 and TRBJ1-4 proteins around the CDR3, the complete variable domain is DGGITQSPKYLFRKEGQNVTLSCEQNLNHDAMYWYRQDPGQGLRLIYYSQIVNDFQKGDIAEGYSVSREKKESFPLTVTSAQKNPTAFYLCASRETGGGEKLFFGSGTQLSVL.